Given below is one T cell receptor beta chain in context. Its antigen is not identified. Indicated time point: newly diagnosed GD, antithyroid drugs for less than 3 months. RNA from PBMCs was the source of the TCR library. The entry originates in a study of regulatory T cells in long-lasting Graves disease. Overall study context: Antithyroid drugs had been taken under 3 months by newly diagnosed Graves' patients.

Combining iRepertoire HTBI primers with Arm-PCR of CDR3 regions, the authors built TCR beta libraries. TCRdb reanalysed the multiplex PCR reads using MiXCR and keeps one entry per CDR3 protein. The sample has about 370,000 distinct CDR3 sequences, less than 20% seen once. The CDR3 covers 17 residues. J was trimmed by 4 bases and V by 5 bases; bases with no gene match: 12. From germline, CDR1 is SGHTA and CDR2 FQGNSA. Study observations and caveats: The study found TRBV28, TRBJ1-2 and TRBJ2-5 favored in persistent disease.

This TCR was sampled from a female donor with Graves disease. The sequences come from peripheral blood mononuclear cells (PBMCs), collected at new diagnosis, from a patient treated with antithyroid drugs. The chain is built from TRBV7-2 and TRBJ2-3, with 10 nucleotides matching TRBD2. CDR3 nucleotides: TGTGCCAGCAGCACCCCCACTAGCGGGATAAGGCCAGATACGCAGTATTTT. This codes for CASSTPTSGIRPDTQYF.